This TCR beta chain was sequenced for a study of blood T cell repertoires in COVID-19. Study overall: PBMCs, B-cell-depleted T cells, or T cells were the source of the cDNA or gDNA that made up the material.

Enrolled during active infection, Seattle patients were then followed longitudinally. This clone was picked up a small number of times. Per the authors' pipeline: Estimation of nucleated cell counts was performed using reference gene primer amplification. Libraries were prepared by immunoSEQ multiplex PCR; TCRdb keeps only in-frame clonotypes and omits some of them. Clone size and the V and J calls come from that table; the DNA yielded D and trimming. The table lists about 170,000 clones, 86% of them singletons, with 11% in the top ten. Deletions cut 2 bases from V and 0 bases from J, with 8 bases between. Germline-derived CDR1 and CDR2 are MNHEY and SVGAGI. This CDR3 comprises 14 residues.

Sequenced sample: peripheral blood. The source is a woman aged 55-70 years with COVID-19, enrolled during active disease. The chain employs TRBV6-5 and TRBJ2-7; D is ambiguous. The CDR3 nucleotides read TGTGCCAGCAGTTACCAACAGCCCTCCTACGAGCAGTACTTC. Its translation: CASSYQQPSYEQYF.